This T cell receptor beta chain was sequenced during a study of T cell repertoires in cytomegalovirus infection. Background on the study: Recently identified HLA-C-restricted CMV epitopes and well-studied HLA-B-restricted CMV epitopes were used by the study.

V lost 4 bases to trimming and J lost 4 bases, with 14 bases between them. The germline V gene encodes CDR1 MNHEY and CDR2 SVGAGI. The CDR3 runs 16 residues. Worth noting for this clonotype: The antigen is unknown.

TCRdb reanalysed the reads using MiXCR and keeps one entry per CDR3 protein. Counted here are about 770,000 distinct CDR3 sequences, roughly 29% occurring once; the ten biggest clones make up about an eighth. The sample consisted of cultured CD8+ T cells from PBMCs, taken from culture after CMV antigen stimulation. This chain joins TRBV6-5 and TRBJ1-6, with D tentatively TRBD1 (6 bases). The TCR sequence derives from a human donor in good health (CMV status not recorded). Some clones in this sample may be carry-over from other donors' samples. CDR3 nucleotides: TGTGCCAGCAGTTCCTTCGCCGGGACATATAATTCACCCCTCCACTTT. Protein sequence: CASSSFAGTYNSPLHF.